The 21 T cell receptor beta chains reported below all come from one sample, sequenced in a study of early T cells in non-severe SARS-CoV-2 infection. Each CDR3 protein is one row after TCRdb ran MiXCR on the 5' RACE reads. The table lists approximately 120,000 distinct CDR3 sequences, 14% to 15% of them singletons. Sequencing input: whole blood. The receptors were gathered from an adult who was a healthcare worker with PCR-confirmed SARS-CoV-2 infection or an uninfected control (not recorded which).

This clonotype was seen a few times. The V gene is TRBV7-2, the J gene TRBJ2-5; a weak D match, TRBD2 (5 bases). Trimming left V 4 bases short and J 6 bases short, with 9 bases between. Germline values: CDR1 SGHTA, CDR2 FQGNSA. The CDR3 consists of 12 residues. For the CDR3, the DNA is TGTGCCAGCAGCTCCCAGCGGCAGACCCAGTACTTC. Encoded protein: CASSSQRQTQYF. The complete variable domain, with remaining parts taken from reference TRBV7-2 and TRBJ2-5, reads GAGVSQSPSNKVTEKGKDVELRCDPISGHTALYWYRQSLGQGLEFLIYFQGNSAPDKSGLPSDRFSAERTGGSVSTLTIQRTQQEDSAVYLCASSSQRQTQYFGPGTRLLVL.

This clonotype was found many times. The chain's CDR3 is CASSFSPGQFNQPQHF. For the CDR3, the DNA is TGTGCCAGCAGCTTTTCCCCCGGACAGTTCAATCAGCCCCAGCATTTT. The V gene is TRBV7-9, the J gene TRBJ1-5; weak D call: TRBD1 (6 bases). This CDR3 contains 16 residues. Germline-derived CDR1 and CDR2 are SEHNR and FQNEAQ (reference sequence). Trimming took 3 bases from V and 3 from J, leaving 15 bases between them.

A few counts support this clonotype. The DNA for the CDR3 is TGTGCCAGTAGCCGCCCCGGGAGAGGGGGCTACACCTTC. As protein: CASSRPGRGGYTF. The V gene is TRBV19, the J gene TRBJ1-2; D is uncertain. With 6 bases removed from V and 8 bases from J, the gap between germline ends came to 16 bases. Germline V gene sequence: CDR1 LNHDA, CDR2 SQIVND (reference sequence). The CDR3 sequence is 13 residues long.

The rearrangement joins TRBV5-1 to TRBJ1-1, with unresolved D. Germline V lookup: CDR1 SGHRS, CDR2 YFSETQ. The CDR3 has 13 residues. Trimming took 4 bases from V and 6 from J, leaving 13 bases between them. CDR3 DNA sequence: TGCGCCAGCAGCCCAGCGGCGGGCTCTGAAGCTTTCTTT. The encoded protein is CASSPAAGSEAFF.

V gene TRBV3-1 combines with J gene TRBJ1-2, with D possibly matching TRBD1 (5 bases). The CDR3 sequence is 14 residues long. V was cut by 4 bases and J by 8 bases, with 17 bases left in between. CDR1 is LGHDT, CDR2 YNNKEL, per germline (reference sequence). The CDR3 DNA sequence: TGTGCCAGCAGCCTTCAGGCAGGGATTGAGGGCTACACCTTC. Protein sequence: CASSLQAGIEGYTF.

The V and J genes are TRBV10-1 and TRBJ2-3, with TRBD2 matching 7 bases. The CDR3 loop spans 15 amino acids. J lost 5 bases, V lost 5 bases, and 10 bases had no gene match. Germline values: CDR1 WNHNN, CDR2 SYGVQD (reference sequence). For the CDR3, the DNA is TGCGCCAGCAGTCGGGACTACCCTGGTGGAGATACGCAGTATTTT. Translating it yields CASSRDYPGGDTQYF.

The J gene is TRBJ2-2, the V gene TRBV6-1; TRBD1 matches 9 bases. The V and J ends lost 6 bases and 2 bases, in that order; junction bases with no gene match: 4. The germline gives CDR1 MNHNS, CDR2 SASEGT. The CDR3 extends over 15 amino acids. The CDR3 sequence is CASSWDRVNTGELFF. The CDR3 DNA is TGTGCCAGCAGCTGGGACAGGGTAAACACCGGGGAGCTGTTTTTT.

This sequence joins TRBV11-2 and TRBJ1-4; D not resolved. The CDR3 consists of 13 residues. The V end lost 0 bases, the J end lost 8 bases, and 7 bases lay between the germline ends. CDR1 and CDR2 from the germline V gene are SGHAT and FQNNGV. The DNA of the CDR3 is TGTGCCAGCAGCTTAGATCAAGAAGAAAAACTGTTTTTT. It codes for CASSLDQEEKLFF.

The genes are TRBV29-1 and TRBJ2-5; either TRBD1 or TRBD2 may supply D (5 bases each). The CDR3 loop spans 12 amino acids. V dropped 4 bases and J dropped 5 bases, with 11 bases sitting between them. Per germline, CDR1 SQVTM and CDR2 ANQGSEA. The CDR3 DNA sequence: TGCAGCGTTGGAGGGGTTACGGAGACCCAGTACTTC. Protein: CSVGGVTETQYF. The entire variable domain, with the rest obtained from reference TRBV29-1 and TRBJ2-5, is as follows: SAVISQKPSRDICQRGTSLTIQCQVDSQVTMMFWYRQQPGQSLTLIATANQGSEATYESGFVIDKFPISRPNLTFSTLTVSNMSPEDSSIYLCSVGGVTETQYFGPGTRLLVL.

The chain joins TRBV6-6 to TRBJ1-5; D might be TRBD1 (5 bases). Trimming took off 4 bases at V and 5 bases at J, with 9 bases between the two ends. The CDR3 contains 13 residues. CDR1 and CDR2 from the germline V gene are MNHNY and SVGAGI (reference sequence). The CDR3 DNA is TGTGCCAGCAGTTCGACAGCTTATCAGCCCCAGCATTTT. It translates to CASSSTAYQPQHF.

This clonotype has just a few counts. The chain joins TRBV11-2 to TRBJ2-1, with 10 bases lining up with TRBD2. Germline CDR1 SGHAT, CDR2 FQNNGV. V lost 5 bases, J lost 9 bases, and 13 bases stayed unmatched. The length of the CDR3 is 16 residues. Here the CDR3 reads CASSPDRLAGVGEQFF. CDR3 coding DNA: TGTGCCAGCAGCCCCGACCGACTAGCGGGCGTGGGTGAGCAGTTCTTC.

The CDR3 reads CASSPAPIRTEAFF. The DNA for the CDR3 is TGTGCCAGCAGCCCTGCCCCGATTAGGACTGAAGCTTTCTTT. J is TRBJ1-1 and V is TRBV7-2; no definite D call. Germline-derived CDR1 and CDR2 are SGHTA and FQGNSA. The CDR3 has 14 amino acids. The ends were cut back, 5 bases at V and 5 bases at J, with 15 bases in the middle.

The rearrangement uses TRBV29-1 and TRBJ1-3; D gene ambiguous. The V and J ends lost 4 bases and 0 bases respectively, with 7 bases between them. This CDR3 contains 13 residues. CDR1 is SQVTM and CDR2 is ANQGSEA in the germline V gene. This CDR3 is CSVVWYSGNTIYF. In DNA form, the CDR3 reads TGCAGCGTTGTTTGGTACTCTGGAAACACCATATATTTT.

In this sample, this clonotype turned up a few times. This sequence joins TRBV5-5 and TRBJ1-2, with 9 positions matching TRBD1. Germline V gene lookup returns CDR1 SGHKS and CDR2 YYEKEE (reference sequence). The CDR3 is 13 amino acids. Trimming removed 7 bases from V and 7 bases from J; junction bases left unmatched: 8. The CDR3 DNA sequence: TGTGCCAGCGCATGGACAGGGGTTGGTGGCTACACCTTC. It yields the protein CASAWTGVGGYTF.

This clonotype turned up a few times. The chain has TRBV7-6 and TRBJ2-1, with 10 bases lining up with TRBD2. With 2 bases clipped from V and 3 bases from J, the junction kept 4 bases outside the gene matches. Germline values: CDR1 SGHVS, CDR2 FNYEAQ. There are 16 residues in the CDR3. The CDR3 is CASSLSQRGGYNEQFF. In nucleotides, the CDR3 is TGTGCCAGCAGCTTATCTCAGCGGGGGGGCTACAATGAGCAGTTCTTC. The full variable domain, its missing parts supplied by reference TRBV7-6 and TRBJ2-1, is GAGVSQSPRYKVTKRGQDVALRCDPISGHVSLYWYRQALGQGPEFLTYFNYEAQQDKSGLPNDRFSAERPEGSISTLTIQRTEQRDSAMYRCASSLSQRGGYNEQFFGPGTRLTVL.

The chain combines TRBV3-1 with TRBJ1-1; unclear D gene. Looked up from germline, CDR1 is LGHDT and CDR2 is YNNKEL (reference sequence). The germline V and J ends were trimmed by 1 base and 4 bases, with 16 bases remaining between them. The CDR3 totals 16 residues. CDR3 loop: CASSQGLWRRVTEAFF. The CDR3, as DNA: TGTGCCAGCAGCCAAGGGCTCTGGAGGCGGGTCACTGAAGCTTTCTTT.

This clonotype was seen a handful of times. CDR3 DNA sequence: TGCGCCAGCAGTGCCGCGGGGAACACTGAAGCTTTCTTT. This encodes CASSAAGNTEAFF. The rearrangement uses TRBV10-2 and TRBJ1-1, with no clear D. Germline V gives CDR1 WSHSY, CDR2 SAAADI. The ends were cut back, 4 bases at V and 1 base at J, with 7 bases in the middle. CDR3 length: 13 amino acids.

The CDR3: CSARQGNIQYF. In DNA, the CDR3 is TGCAGTGCTAGACAGGGGAACATTCAGTACTTC. This rearrangement joins TRBV20-1 to TRBJ2-4; a possible D gene is TRBD1 (6 bases). This CDR3 has 11 residues. In germline, CDR1 is DFQATT, CDR2 SNEGSKA (reference sequence). Trimming pared 2 bases from V and 7 bases from J, leaving 6 bases between.

This clonotype was picked up many times. Compared with germline, one end of the junction differs, possibly owing to a read error. This rearrangement joins TRBV3-1 to TRBJ2-5; D ambiguous. This CDR3 spans 13 amino acids. Germline V gene sequence: CDR1 LGHDT, CDR2 YNNKEL (reference sequence). The CDR3 is CASSQGPQETQYF. For the CDR3, the DNA is TGCGCCAGCAGCCAAGGCCCTCAAGAGACCCAGTACTTC.

This chain connects TRBV10-3 to TRBJ1-1; D remains unclear. V gave up 10 bases and J gave up 5 bases, with 17 bases separating them. There are 13 residues in the CDR3. CDR1 is ENHRY, CDR2 SYGVKD, per germline. CDR3 sequence (DNA): TGTGCCACCCAGACCCTTGCGGGAACTGAAGCTTTCTTT. It yields the protein CATQTLAGTEAFF.

This clonotype has more than one count but fewer than ten. The rearrangement uses TRBV3-1 and TRBJ2-4, with D perhaps TRBD1 or TRBD2 (5 bases each). This CDR3 has 16 amino acids. Between the trimmed V and J ends, which lost 0 bases and 3 bases, there was a span of 12 bases. CDR1 and CDR2 (germline): LGHDT, YNNKEL (reference sequence). The CDR3 region has the DNA TGTGCCAGCAGCCAAGATGAGGGGCACTTCAAAAACATTCAGTACTTC. It codes for CASSQDEGHFKNIQYF.